This T cell receptor (beta chain) was retrieved from a study of cytomegalovirus exposure and HLA in healthy donors. Study results and caveats: In a later analysis, most CMV-associated TCR beta chains appeared HLA-restricted.

PCR employed 60 Vbeta and 13 Jbeta primers. Produced via immunoSEQ multiplex PCR; TCRdb's table is partial and in-frame only. The sample carries over 150,000 clones, around 84% recorded once. Of note for this clone: The antigen remains undetermined.

From germline, CDR1 is SGHVS and CDR2 FNYEAQ. V lost 0 bases to trimming and J lost 5 bases, with 11 bases between them. CDR3 size: 15 residues. Sequencing was done on a sample of PBMCs. The rearrangement uses TRBV7-6 and TRBJ2-1, with D perhaps TRBD2 (5 bases). The TCR was taken from a man aged 25-45 years in good health and CMV-seropositive. The chain's CDR3 is CASSLAPGDNNEQFF. The CDR3 DNA is TGTGCCAGCAGCTTAGCCCCCGGGGATAACAATGAGCAGTTCTTC.